This T cell receptor beta chain was obtained from a study of blood T cell repertoires in COVID-19. The wider study: T cells, B-cell-depleted T cells, or PBMCs provided the cDNA or gDNA that served as material.

The CDR3 has 13 residues. V lost 0 bases to trimming and J lost 5 bases, with 7 bases between them. Germline V gene sequence: CDR1 LNHDA, CDR2 SQIVND (reference sequence). Per the original methods: Reference gene primer amplification gave estimated nucleated cell counts. Some clones are missing from TCRdb's copy, which holds only in-frame ones; the method was immunoSEQ multiplex PCR. V, J and clone size were drawn from that table, and D and trimming were deduced from the DNA. The sample contains under 250,000 clones, about nine tenths of which appear only once. Followed over time, Seattle patients had been enrolled while infection was active.

The TCR originated in a man in his thirties or forties with COVID-19, enrolled during active disease. The chain recombines TRBV19 with TRBJ1-1; D might be TRBD1 (5 bases). Input material: peripheral blood. DNA of the CDR3: TGTGCCAGTAGTATAGAGGGGCGGACTGAAGCTTTCTTT. Encoded protein: CASSIEGRTEAFF.